A single sample gave rise to the 7 T cell receptor beta chains below, sequenced in a study of blood T cells in healthy people across ages. Alongside a J-beta primer mix, a sample-barcoded 5' primer served in a second PCR lasting about 7 to 12 cycles. In TCRdb, the 5' RACE reads were re-called with MiXCR into one record per CDR3 protein. The table includes around 1,600,000 distinct CDR3 sequences, less than 45% detected once. The sequencing sample was made of blood. The source of these receptors is a woman younger than 30 in good health.

In DNA, the CDR3 is TGTGCCAGCGGCGCGCGTCGGACAGGGAGTCCTGAGCAGTTCTTC. This codes for CASGARRTGSPEQFF. This chain joins TRBV27 and TRBJ2-1; TRBD1 aligns across 8 bases. V shed 8 bases and J 9 bases; nucleotides not matched to a gene: 15. Germline-derived CDR1 and CDR2 are MNHEY and SMNVEV (reference sequence). The CDR3 has 15 amino acids.

There are a few counts of this clonotype. The chain couples TRBV20-1 to TRBJ1-5; D unclear. This CDR3 contains 15 residues. Looked up from germline, CDR1 is DFQATT and CDR2 is SNEGSKA (reference sequence). The V gene lost 6 bases and the J gene lost 0 bases, with 15 bases spanning the gap. The CDR3 loop is CSAQNRASSNQPQHF. CDR3 bases: TGCAGTGCCCAGAACCGGGCAAGTAGCAATCAGCCCCAGCATTTT.

A few counts support this clonotype. The chain is built from TRBV4-3 and TRBJ2-7; D may be TRBD2 (6 bases). V lost 1 base and J lost 2, with 9 bases in between. Germline lookup yields CDR1 LGHNA and CDR2 YSLEER. The CDR3 sequence is 14 residues long. CDR3 DNA sequence: TGCGCCAGCAGCCAAGGGGAGGCAGCCTACGAGCAGTACTTC. Translated, it gives CASSQGEAAYEQYF.

In this sample, this clonotype turned up a few times. The rearrangement joins TRBV4-1 to TRBJ2-1; TRBD2 agrees at 12 bases. CDR1 and CDR2 (germline): MGHRA, YSYEKL. V shed 2 bases, J shed 5 bases, and the junction held 4 bases outside the gene matches. This CDR3 contains 16 residues. CDR3 bases: TGCGCCAGCAGCCAATTTACTAGCGGGGGGCACAATGAGCAGTTCTTC. This sequence encodes CASSQFTSGGHNEQFF.

The CDR3 loop is CASSLWLGYGYTF. The CDR3 DNA reads TGTGCCAGCAGTTTATGGTTAGGGTATGGCTACACCTTC. V gene TRBV27 combines with J gene TRBJ1-2; no definite D call. The CDR3 has 13 amino acids. Germline assignment: CDR1 MNHEY and CDR2 SMNVEV (reference sequence). The V and J ends lost 1 base and 5 bases respectively, with 8 bases between them.

A word on this clonotype: Mismatch with germline at one junction end may stem from a read error. This chain links TRBV6-2 or TRBV6-3 with TRBJ1-4; no definite D call. Germline lookup yields CDR1 MNHEY and CDR2 SVGEGT. CDR3 length: 15 residues. The CDR3: CAGSYGGETNEKLFF. The CDR3 DNA follows: TGTGCCGGCAGTTACGGCGGGGAAACTAATGAAAAACTGTTTTTT.

The chain uses TRBV12-3 or TRBV12-4 and TRBJ2-1; 9 positions match TRBD1. The length of the CDR3 is 15 residues. V trimming: 7 bases; J trimming: 2 bases; junction bases outside the gene matches: 6. CDR3 region: CASKEGQGPYNEQFF. CDR3 DNA sequence: TGTGCCAGCAAGGAAGGACAGGGGCCCTACAATGAGCAGTTCTTC.